These T cell receptor beta chains were read from a single sample in a study of shared clonotypes between healthy human individuals. Only in-frame clones appear in the TCRdb table, and some are missing; sequencing was by immunoSEQ multiplex PCR. The table includes under 1,900,000 clones, 97% to 99% detected once. Material for sequencing was naive CD4+ T cells sorted from blood. The receptor source for this set is a man aged 25-45 years in good health. CDR3s include the opening cysteine and the closing phenylalanine or tryptophan. Each record gives: D gene, clone size, J gene, V gene, CDR3 DNA, CDR3 protein. A D gene is named only where the DNA matches it firmly. Clone size is given for some rows only: seen once, a few or many times, or a class if the clone is expanded.

>TRBD2|NA|TRBJ2-3|TRBV5-4
TGTGCCAGCAGCTTGCGGACTAGCGGGGAAGATACGCAGTATTTT
CASSLRTSGEDTQYF
>NA|NA|TRBJ2-1|TRBV7-8
TGTGCCAGCAGCTTAGTGCTAGCGACCTACAATGAGCAGTTCTTC
CASSLVLATYNEQFF
>NA|NA|TRBJ1-4|TRBV5-1
TGCGCCAGCAGTATAAATCCTCACTCTCGTGAAAAACTGTTTTTT
CASSINPHSREKLFF
>NA|NA|TRBJ2-7|TRBV6-6
TGTGCCAGCAGTTCCAGACACCTGAGATCGAACTTC
CASSSRHLRSNF
>NA|few|TRBJ1-1|TRBV7-9
TGTGCCAGCAGCTTAGGAGAGAACACTGAAGCTTTCTTT
CASSLGENTEAFF
>NA|NA|TRBJ1-4|TRBV28
TGTGCCAGCAGTTTATACAGGTTGAATGAAAAACTGTTTTTT
CASSLYRLNEKLFF
>TRBD1|NA|TRBJ2-7|TRBV6-1
TGTGCCAGCAGTGAAGCATGGGGGAAGACTGGACAGGGTGTCTACGAGCAGTACTTC
CASSEAWGKTGQGVYEQYF
>NA|NA|TRBJ2-3|TRBV7-2
TGTGCCAGCAGGTCTAGCACAGATACGCAGTATTTT
CASRSSTDTQYF
>NA|once|TRBJ1-1|TRBV9
TGTGCCAGCAGCCCCGGCGGGGCTTTCGCTTTCTTT
CASSPGGAFAFF
>NA|NA|TRBJ2-1|TRBV5-4
TGTGCCAGCAGCGGGTCCCCCAGTGGCAATGAGCAGTTCTTC
CASSGSPSGNEQFF
>NA|NA|TRBJ1-1|TRBV18
TGTGCCAGCTCACGAACGGGGAACACTGAAGCTTTCTTT
CASSRTGNTEAFF
>NA|NA|TRBJ2-5|TRBV14
TGTGCCAGCAGCCGGGGACCGCGGGAGACCCAGTACTTC
CASSRGPRETQYF
>NA|NA|TRBJ1-1|TRBV7-9
TGTGCCAGCAGGTGGGCTCGTCTGTACCACAACGATGAAGCTTTCTTT
CASRWARLYHNDEAFF
>NA|NA|TRBJ2-3|TRBV5-1
TGCGCCAGCAGCTTGTTTCGTCTCGCAGATACGCAGTATTTT
CASSLFRLADTQYF
>NA|few|TRBJ2-5|TRBV5-1
TGCGCCAGTGGGGGGCGGAGGGGCCAGGAGACCCAGTACTTC
CASGGRRGQETQYF
>NA|NA|TRBJ2-3|TRBV7-2
TGTGCCAGCAGCTTAACGAGACTCACAGATACGCAGTATTTT
CASSLTRLTDTQYF
>TRBD1|NA|TRBJ2-1|TRBV28
TGTGCCAGCAGGGGACAGTTGAGCTCCTACAATGAGCAGTTCTTC
CASRGQLSSYNEQFF
>TRBD2|NA|TRBJ2-1|TRBV4-3
TGCGCCAGCAGCCAGGGGGAGGAGCGGGAGTGTGTTTACAATGAGCAGTTCTTC
CASSQGEERECVYNEQFF
>TRBD2|once|TRBJ2-1|TRBV5-4
TGTGCCAGCAGCTCCGGGACTAGCGTAGACAATGAGCAGTTCTTC
CASSSGTSVDNEQFF
>TRBD1|NA|TRBJ2-3|TRBV30
TGTGCCTGGAGGCAGGGGGGCACAGATACGCAGTATTTT
CAWRQGGTDTQYF
>NA|once|TRBJ2-1|TRBV9
TGTGCCAGCAGCCCTCGGCAGGGGATTTACAATGAGCAGTTCTTC
CASSPRQGIYNEQFF
>NA|NA|TRBJ2-7|TRBV19
TGTGCCAGTAGTATCCGGTCCGAGCAGTACTTC
CASSIRSEQYF
>NA|once|TRBJ2-1|TRBV1
TGCACCAACCCCGTCTACAATGAGCAGTTCTTC
CTNPVYNEQFF
>NA|NA|TRBJ2-7|TRBV5-4
TGTGCCAGCAGCATTCCGGCGGGACCTAGAGGCGAGCAGTACTTC
CASSIPAGPRGEQYF
>NA|NA|TRBJ2-1|TRBV5-8
TGTGCCAGCCCGGATGACTCTGGCGCGTCAAAGTTGAGTGAGCAGTTCTTC
CASPDDSGASKLSEQFF
>TRBD2|once|TRBJ2-1|TRBV2
TGTGCCAGCAGTCCAACTAGCGGGAGGGTCAATGAGCAGTTCTTC
CASSPTSGRVNEQFF
>NA|NA|TRBJ2-5|TRBV10-3
TGTGCCATCAGTGATTTGGAGAAAGAGACCCAGTACTTC
CAISDLEKETQYF